This is a list of T cell receptor beta chains from one sample in a study of OX40 agonist ivuxolimab in advanced cancers. Profiled with immunoSEQ multiplex PCR; TCRdb holds only in-frame clones, not every one. The sample holds about 44,000 clones, around 93% seen once. The source material was CD4+ or CD8+ T cells sorted from blood, sampled in a trial of the OX40 agonist ivuxolimab. These receptors were collected from an adult with an advanced solid tumor such as melanoma, head and neck, liver or kidney cancer. Each CDR3 is given with its conserved first and last residue. The D gene is left open where the match is weak. Not all rows give a size; the values are once, few, many and, for expanded clones, a class.

len: 14; d_gene: TRBD2; v_gene: TRBV7-8; abundance: .; j_gene: TRBJ2-7; CDR3nt: TGTGCCAGCAGCTTAGCCGCTAGCGGCTACGAGCAGTACTTC; CDR3aa: CASSLAASGYEQYF
len: 16; d_gene: TRBD2; v_gene: TRBV7-9; abundance: .; j_gene: TRBJ2-2; CDR3nt: TGTGCCAGCAGCTTACGGACTAGCGGGAACACCGGGGAGCTGTTTTTT; CDR3aa: CASSLRTSGNTGELFF
len: 15; d_gene: TRBD2; v_gene: TRBV4-1; abundance: .; j_gene: TRBJ2-7; CDR3nt: TGCGCCAGCTCTAGAGGACTAGCGGGAGGTGACGAGCAGTACTTC; CDR3aa: CASSRGLAGGDEQYF
len: 14; d_gene: TRBD2; v_gene: TRBV13; abundance: .; j_gene: TRBJ2-1; CDR3nt: TGTGCCAGCACCTCAGGGACTAGCATCAGAGAGCAGTTCTTC; CDR3aa: CASTSGTSIREQFF
len: 12; d_gene: .; v_gene: TRBV18; abundance: .; j_gene: TRBJ2-5; CDR3nt: TGTGCCAGCTCACCACCCCAAGAGACCCAGTACTTC; CDR3aa: CASSPPQETQYF
len: 17; d_gene: TRBD1; v_gene: TRBV25-1; abundance: .; j_gene: TRBJ2-1; CDR3nt: TGTGCCAGCACCGCAGGCCTCGACAGGGGCTCCTACAATGAGCAGTTCTTC; CDR3aa: CASTAGLDRGSYNEQFF
len: 19; d_gene: TRBD2; v_gene: TRBV15; abundance: once; j_gene: TRBJ2-3; CDR3nt: TGTGCCACCAGCGCCGGGCGCGTTTGGGGGCGGGAGGACCCGGGTACGCAGTATTTT; CDR3aa: CATSAGRVWGREDPGTQYF
len: 14; d_gene: TRBD2; v_gene: TRBV7-2; abundance: once; j_gene: TRBJ2-1; CDR3nt: TGTGCCAGCGGACTAGCGGGAGCCCCTCATGAGCAGTTCTTC; CDR3aa: CASGLAGAPHEQFF
len: 13; d_gene: .; v_gene: TRBV7-9; abundance: .; j_gene: TRBJ2-7; CDR3nt: TGTGCCAGCAGCTCAGATAGCTCCTACGAGCAGTACTTC; CDR3aa: CASSSDSSYEQYF
len: 12; d_gene: .; v_gene: TRBV7-2; abundance: .; j_gene: TRBJ1-1; CDR3nt: TGTGCCAGCAGCTTAGGAAGGTCTGAAGCTTTCTTT; CDR3aa: CASSLGRSEAFF
len: 19; d_gene: TRBD1; v_gene: TRBV4-1; abundance: .; j_gene: TRBJ2-3; CDR3nt: TGCGCCAGCAGCCTAACCGGGACAGGGGGTGTGTGGAGCACAGATACGCAGTATTTT; CDR3aa: CASSLTGTGGVWSTDTQYF
len: 15; d_gene: TRBD2; v_gene: TRBV5-1; abundance: once; j_gene: TRBJ2-7; CDR3nt: TGCGCCAGCAGCCATCAGACTAGCGGGAGTTACGAGCAGTACTTC; CDR3aa: CASSHQTSGSYEQYF
len: 17; d_gene: TRBD1; v_gene: TRBV28; abundance: .; j_gene: TRBJ1-1; CDR3nt: TGTGCCAGCAGTTTAATAGGACAGGGGGCCGGAGGGACTGAAGCTTTCTTT; CDR3aa: CASSLIGQGAGGTEAFF
len: 15; d_gene: .; v_gene: TRBV28; abundance: .; j_gene: TRBJ2-1; CDR3nt: TGTGCCAGCAGTTTAAAGGGGGGCGTCTACAATGAGCAGTTCTTC; CDR3aa: CASSLKGGVYNEQFF
len: 17; d_gene: .; v_gene: TRBV10-1; abundance: .; j_gene: TRBJ2-3; CDR3nt: TGCGCCAGCAGTGAGTCGACCGACCCATCGAACGGGGATACGCAGTATTTT; CDR3aa: CASSESTDPSNGDTQYF
len: 17; d_gene: .; v_gene: TRBV19; abundance: .; j_gene: TRBJ2-3; CDR3nt: TGTGCCAGCGCCGGCGGCGGGACGGGGGTTTGGACAGATACGCAGTATTTT; CDR3aa: CASAGGGTGVWTDTQYF
len: 12; d_gene: TRBD2; v_gene: TRBV27; abundance: .; j_gene: TRBJ2-7; CDR3nt: TGTGCCAGCACGGGGGGAGCCTACGAGCAGTACTTC; CDR3aa: CASTGGAYEQYF
len: 12; d_gene: .; v_gene: TRBV19; abundance: .; j_gene: TRBJ2-2; CDR3nt: TGTGCCAGTAGTACATTAACCGGGGAGCTGTTTTTT; CDR3aa: CASSTLTGELFF
len: 12; d_gene: .; v_gene: TRBV4-1; abundance: .; j_gene: TRBJ2-5; CDR3nt: TGCGCCAGCAGCCACACAGGAGAGACCCAGTACTTC; CDR3aa: CASSHTGETQYF
len: 12; d_gene: .; v_gene: TRBV2; abundance: .; j_gene: TRBJ2-7; CDR3nt: TGTGCCAGCAGTGACCGGGGCCACGAGCAGTACTTC; CDR3aa: CASSDRGHEQYF
len: 12; d_gene: .; v_gene: TRBV6-5; abundance: .; j_gene: TRBJ1-1; CDR3nt: TGTGCCAGCAGTCAAGGGGACACTGAAGCTTTCTTT; CDR3aa: CASSQGDTEAFF
len: 13; d_gene: .; v_gene: TRBV14; abundance: .; j_gene: TRBJ2-3; CDR3nt: TGTGCCAGCAGCCAAGTCGTCGCAGATACGCAGTATTTT; CDR3aa: CASSQVVADTQYF
len: 14; d_gene: .; v_gene: TRBV7-8; abundance: .; j_gene: TRBJ1-4; CDR3nt: TGTGCCAGCAGCTTACAAACGATTAATGAAAAACTGTTTTTT; CDR3aa: CASSLQTINEKLFF
len: 15; d_gene: .; v_gene: TRBV7-9; abundance: .; j_gene: TRBJ1-2; CDR3nt: TGTGCCAGCAGCTCCAGTTCAGGAGCTAACTATGGCTACACCTTC; CDR3aa: CASSSSSGANYGYTF
len: 15; d_gene: TRBD1; v_gene: TRBV9; abundance: .; j_gene: TRBJ2-1; CDR3nt: TGTGCCAGCAGCGTAGGGGACAGGGGATATGGTGAGCAGTTCTTC; CDR3aa: CASSVGDRGYGEQFF
len: 13; d_gene: .; v_gene: TRBV4-1; abundance: .; j_gene: TRBJ1-1; CDR3nt: TGCGCCAGCAGCCAAGAGGAGAACACTGAAGCTTTCTTT; CDR3aa: CASSQEENTEAFF
len: 13; d_gene: .; v_gene: TRBV6-1; abundance: .; j_gene: TRBJ1-1; CDR3nt: TGTGCCAGCAGCCTTACAGGGTGGACTGAAGCTTTCTTT; CDR3aa: CASSLTGWTEAFF
len: 13; d_gene: TRBD2; v_gene: TRBV29-1; abundance: .; j_gene: TRBJ2-1; CDR3nt: TGCAGCGTTGAACTAGCGGGAGGCTATGAGCAGTTCTTC; CDR3aa: CSVELAGGYEQFF
len: 12; d_gene: .; v_gene: TRBV6-1; abundance: .; j_gene: TRBJ1-2; CDR3nt: TGTGCCAGCAGTGAACGGGTGGAGGGCTACACCTTC; CDR3aa: CASSERVEGYTF
len: 13; d_gene: .; v_gene: TRBV6-4; abundance: .; j_gene: TRBJ2-3; CDR3nt: TGTGCCAGCAGTGACAGGACGACAGATACGCAGTATTTT; CDR3aa: CASSDRTTDTQYF
len: 16; d_gene: TRBD2; v_gene: TRBV7-9; abundance: .; j_gene: TRBJ2-7; CDR3nt: TGTGCCAGCAGCTTATCTAGCGGGAGGGCCCGGTACGAGCAGTACTTC; CDR3aa: CASSLSSGRARYEQYF
len: 14; d_gene: .; v_gene: TRBV11-2; abundance: .; j_gene: TRBJ2-1; CDR3nt: TGTGCCAGCAGCGCACTAGGGGCCGACAATGAGCAGTTCTTC; CDR3aa: CASSALGADNEQFF
len: 15; d_gene: .; v_gene: TRBV25-1; abundance: .; j_gene: TRBJ1-3; CDR3nt: TGTGCCAGCAGTGACCCGATAGCCTCTGGAAACACCATATATTTT; CDR3aa: CASSDPIASGNTIYF
len: 15; d_gene: TRBD2; v_gene: TRBV6-5; abundance: .; j_gene: TRBJ2-1; CDR3nt: TGTGCCAGCAGTGTGACTAGCGGGGCCTACAATGAGCAGTTCTTC; CDR3aa: CASSVTSGAYNEQFF
len: 15; d_gene: TRBD1; v_gene: TRBV7-9; abundance: .; j_gene: TRBJ2-7; CDR3nt: TGTGCCAGCAGCCTCGGGACAGGGGGAGACTACGAGCAGTACTTC; CDR3aa: CASSLGTGGDYEQYF
len: 14; d_gene: .; v_gene: TRBV11-2; abundance: once; j_gene: TRBJ2-1; CDR3nt: TGTGCCAGCAGCTTTAGCCAGGGTATGAATGAGCAGTTCTTC; CDR3aa: CASSFSQGMNEQFF
len: 13; d_gene: TRBD2; v_gene: TRBV19; abundance: .; j_gene: TRBJ2-7; CDR3nt: TGTGCCAGTAGTACGACGGGGGGCTACGAGCAGTACTTC; CDR3aa: CASSTTGGYEQYF
len: 14; d_gene: .; v_gene: TRBV2; abundance: .; j_gene: TRBJ2-7; CDR3nt: TGTGCCAGCAGTGAGGACGATGGAGTACTCGAGCAGTACTTC; CDR3aa: CASSEDDGVLEQYF
len: 15; d_gene: .; v_gene: TRBV7-9; abundance: .; j_gene: TRBJ2-1; CDR3nt: TGTGCCAGCAGCCCTAGCAGGGCTCCCTACAATGAGCAGTTCTTC; CDR3aa: CASSPSRAPYNEQFF
len: 17; d_gene: TRBD2; v_gene: TRBV4-1; abundance: .; j_gene: TRBJ2-2; CDR3nt: TGCGCCAGCAGCCCAGAGCCGGGACTAGGGGCCGCCGGGGAGCTGTTTTTT; CDR3aa: CASSPEPGLGAAGELFF
len: 14; d_gene: TRBD1; v_gene: TRBV28; abundance: .; j_gene: TRBJ1-2; CDR3nt: TGTGCCAGCAGTTATGGGACAGGGACCCCCCAGGACACCTTC; CDR3aa: CASSYGTGTPQDTF
len: 14; d_gene: TRBD2; v_gene: TRBV19; abundance: .; j_gene: TRBJ2-1; CDR3nt: TGTGCCAGTAGTATCTCTGCGGGAGTGGATGAGCAGTTCTTC; CDR3aa: CASSISAGVDEQFF
len: 11; d_gene: TRBD2; v_gene: TRBV5-1; abundance: .; j_gene: TRBJ2-7; CDR3nt: TGCGCCAGCAGTGCGGGGGACGAGCAGTACTTC; CDR3aa: CASSAGDEQYF
len: 16; d_gene: TRBD1; v_gene: TRBV6-4; abundance: .; j_gene: TRBJ1-6; CDR3nt: TGTGCCAGCAGTGTCAGCGGGGGACAGGGGAATTCACCCCTCCACTTT; CDR3aa: CASSVSGGQGNSPLHF
len: 13; d_gene: TRBD1; v_gene: TRBV11-3; abundance: .; j_gene: TRBJ2-2; CDR3nt: TGTGCCAGCAGGCGCAGGGGGACCGGGGAGCTGTTTTTT; CDR3aa: CASRRRGTGELFF
len: 15; d_gene: TRBD2; v_gene: TRBV6-5; abundance: .; j_gene: TRBJ2-3; CDR3nt: TGTGCCAGCAGTTGGGGACTAGCGGACACAGATACGCAGTATTTT; CDR3aa: CASSWGLADTDTQYF
len: 13; d_gene: .; v_gene: TRBV2; abundance: .; j_gene: TRBJ2-7; CDR3nt: TGTGCCAGCAGTGAAGCGCTGGGAGACGAGCAGTACTTC; CDR3aa: CASSEALGDEQYF
len: 16; d_gene: .; v_gene: TRBV28; abundance: .; j_gene: TRBJ2-2; CDR3nt: TGTGCCAGCAGTTTATCGGAGTTCGCGAACACCGGGGAGCTGTTTTTT; CDR3aa: CASSLSEFANTGELFF
len: 14; d_gene: .; v_gene: TRBV27; abundance: once; j_gene: TRBJ2-3; CDR3nt: TGTGCCAGCAGCCGACTGGGATTCACAGATACGCAGTATTTT; CDR3aa: CASSRLGFTDTQYF
len: 15; d_gene: .; v_gene: TRBV28; abundance: .; j_gene: TRBJ2-7; CDR3nt: TGTGCCAGCAGTTCCCGATGGTGGCGGCAGTCCGAGCAGTACTTC; CDR3aa: CASSSRWWRQSEQYF
len: 14; d_gene: .; v_gene: TRBV2; abundance: .; j_gene: TRBJ2-7; CDR3nt: TGTGCCAGCAGTGACGGCTACCGAGGAGAAGAGCAGTACTTC; CDR3aa: CASSDGYRGEEQYF
len: 13; d_gene: TRBD1; v_gene: TRBV5-1; abundance: .; j_gene: TRBJ2-1; CDR3nt: TGCGCCAGCAGCAGGACAGGGTCGGATGAGCAGTTCTTC; CDR3aa: CASSRTGSDEQFF
len: 14; d_gene: .; v_gene: TRBV7-9; abundance: once; j_gene: TRBJ2-1; CDR3nt: TGTGCCAGCAGCTTAGCTTTCGGGCGGGATGAGCAGTTCTTC; CDR3aa: CASSLAFGRDEQFF
len: 14; d_gene: .; v_gene: TRBV9; abundance: .; j_gene: TRBJ1-5; CDR3nt: TGTGCCAGCAGCGAGGGACAACACAATCAGCCCCAGCATTTT; CDR3aa: CASSEGQHNQPQHF
len: 14; d_gene: .; v_gene: TRBV11-3; abundance: .; j_gene: TRBJ2-7; CDR3nt: TGTGCCAGCAGCTTACCCCTAGGCGGCTACGAGCAGTACTTC; CDR3aa: CASSLPLGGYEQYF